This T cell receptor (beta chain) was profiled in a study of blood T cell repertoires in COVID-19. The data were produced by immunoSEQ multiplex PCR, yet TCRdb's version contains in-frame clones alone and is incomplete. The sample has 250,000 to 300,000 clones, around 90% seen once. This CDR3 spans 14 amino acids. V trimming: 5 bases; J trimming: 0 bases; junction bases outside the gene matches: 4. CDR1 MNHNS and CDR2 SASEGT come from the germline V gene. This clonotype was obtained from a woman aged 45-65 years who had recovered from COVID-19. Specimen: peripheral blood. The chain employs TRBV6-1 and TRBJ2-7, with 7 positions matching TRBD1. The chain's CDR3 is CASSLTGVSYEQYF. The DNA of the CDR3 is TGTGCCAGCAGTTTAACAGGGGTCTCCTACGAGCAGTACTTC.